Below are 25 T cell receptor beta chains sequenced from a single sample in a study of cytomegalovirus exposure and HLA in healthy donors. The study ran its PCR with 60 Vbeta and 13 Jbeta primers. Assay used: immunoSEQ multiplex PCR; TCRdb lists only in-frame clones, some missing. This sample has approximately 170,000 clones, with approximately 80% found just once. The material sequenced was PBMCs. The receptors come from a male donor in good health and CMV-seronegative.

The chain has TRBV30 and TRBJ2-5; perhaps TRBD1 as D (6 bases). This CDR3 region has 15 residues. CDR1 GTSNPN and CDR2 SVGIG come from the germline V gene (reference sequence). Trimming pared 4 bases from V and 5 bases from J, leaving 20 bases between. CDR3 region: CAWTEGILTGETQYF. For the CDR3, the DNA is TGTGCCTGGACCGAGGGAATCCTAACAGGGGAGACCCAGTACTTC.

In this sample, this clone turned up a few times. V is TRBV11-2 and J is TRBJ1-1, with D possibly TRBD1 on 5 matching bases. This CDR3 has 15 amino acids. Germline V gene lookup returns CDR1 SGHAT and CDR2 FQNNGV. V was trimmed by 1 base and J by 4 bases, leaving 13 bases between them. This CDR3 reads CASSLVAGGGTEAFF. The CDR3 coding sequence is TGTGCCAGCAGCTTAGTAGCCGGGGGGGGCACTGAAGCTTTCTTT.

This clone was seen more than once but under ten times. The V and J genes are TRBV7-9 and TRBJ1-1; 8 bases are a match to TRBD1. The ends lost 3 bases at V and 2 bases at J; junction bases unmatched: 2. In germline, CDR1 is SEHNR, CDR2 FQNEAQ (reference sequence). The CDR3 length is 14 residues. The CDR3 DNA sequence: TGTGCCAGCAGCTTCCAGGGGGCTAACACTGAAGCTTTCTTT. Translation gives CASSFQGANTEAFF.

The V gene is TRBV4-3, the J gene TRBJ1-5; TRBD1 might be the D (5 bases). This CDR3 is 15 amino acids long. Germline assignment: CDR1 LGHNA and CDR2 YSLEER. V shed 0 bases and J shed 3 bases, with 9 bases lying between them. The CDR3 sequence: CASSQDLRDNQPQHF. DNA for the CDR3: TGCGCCAGCAGCCAAGATCTCAGGGACAATCAGCCCCAGCATTTT.

V is TRBV15 and J is TRBJ1-3; possibly TRBD1 for D (5 bases). The germline V and J ends were trimmed by 2 bases and 4 bases, with 15 bases remaining between them. CDR3 size: 16 residues. Germline CDR1 and CDR2: LNHNV and YYDKDF (reference sequence). The CDR3 nucleotides read TGTGCCACCAGCAGACGTGCGGGGACGGTGGGAAACACCATATATTTT. Protein sequence: CATSRRAGTVGNTIYF.

V gene TRBV9 combines with J gene TRBJ2-7; D ambiguous. The CDR3 loop spans 13 amino acids. Germline-derived CDR1 and CDR2 are SGDLS and YYNGEE. V lost 0 bases, J lost 7 bases, and 11 bases lay in between. This chain's CDR3 is CASSVDPITEQYF. The CDR3, as DNA: TGTGCCAGCAGCGTAGATCCTATCACGGAGCAGTACTTC.

This rearrangement joins TRBV7-2 to TRBJ2-1; D remains unclear. CDR3 length: 15 amino acids. Germline CDR1 SGHTA, CDR2 FQGNSA. V was clipped by 5 bases and J by 0 bases, with 11 bases between them. The CDR3 is CASSEVIRSYNEQFF. CDR3 bases: TGTGCCAGCAGCGAGGTAATCCGCTCCTACAATGAGCAGTTCTTC.

The CDR3 DNA is TGTGCCAGCAGTGGCGTGGGCAATCAGCCCCAGCATTTT. Protein product: CASSGVGNQPQHF. The chain joins TRBV25-1 to TRBJ1-5; no clear D. Germline CDR1 reads MGHDK; CDR2 reads SYGVNS. V lost 4 bases to trimming and J lost 2 bases, with 6 bases between them. This CDR3 has 13 amino acids. Full variable domain (outside the CDR3, taken from reference TRBV25-1 and TRBJ1-5): EADIYQTPRYLVIGTGKKITLECSQTMGHDKMYWYQQDPGMELHLIHYSYGVNSTEKGDLSSESTVSRIRTEHFPLTLESARPSHTSQYLCASSGVGNQPQHFGDGTRLSIL.

The chain has TRBV7-2 and TRBJ1-2; 7 nucleotides match TRBD1. Germline CDR1 SGHTA, CDR2 FQGNSA. This CDR3 contains 11 residues. The V gene end was trimmed by 8 bases and the J gene end by 9 bases; junction bases not matched to a gene: 6. The CDR3 is CASAGGLSYTF. The CDR3 DNA reads as TGTGCCAGCGCAGGGGGGCTAAGCTACACCTTC. The full variable domain, completed using reference TRBV7-2 and TRBJ1-2, is GAGVSQSPSNKVTEKGKDVELRCDPISGHTALYWYRQSLGQGLEFLIYFQGNSAPDKSGLPSDRFSAERTGGSVSTLTIQRTQQEDSAVYLCASAGGLSYTFGSGTRLTVV.

The CDR3 sequence: CASSLGGRAGTEAFF. The CDR3 DNA sequence: TGCGCCAGCAGCTTGGGGGGCAGGGCAGGCACTGAAGCTTTCTTT. This chain links TRBV5-1 with TRBJ1-1; maybe TRBD1 (5 bases). Trimming stripped 0 bases from V and 4 bases from J, with 13 bases between. Germline CDR1 is SGHRS and CDR2 is YFSETQ. CDR3 size: 15 residues.

The chain employs TRBV7-2 and TRBJ2-7; D unresolved. This CDR3 has 15 amino acids. The V and J ends lost 6 bases and 0 bases respectively, with 15 bases between them. Germline lookup yields CDR1 SGHTA and CDR2 FQGNSA. The CDR3 region has the DNA TGTGCCAGCAGAGTACGGTTGGCAGGCTCCTACGAGCAGTACTTC. It is translated as CASRVRLAGSYEQYF.

The CDR3 sequence is CASSWGFGVGSYEQYF. The CDR3 bases are TGCGCCAGCAGCTGGGGCTTTGGGGTGGGCTCCTACGAGCAGTACTTC. J is TRBJ2-7 and V is TRBV5-1, with a tentative D call TRBD1 (5 bases). The CDR3 is made up of 16 amino acids. CDR1 is SGHRS, CDR2 YFSETQ, per germline. V gave up 3 bases and J gave up 0 bases, with 16 bases separating them.

This clone was picked up a small number of times. An end of the junction differs from the germline gene, which may be a read error. The V gene is TRBV4-2, the J gene TRBJ2-7; 12 bases fit TRBD1. The V gene's germline CDR1 is LGHNA and CDR2 YNFKEQ. CDR3 length: 15 residues. The CDR3 spells CASSQGQGASNEQYF. For the CDR3, the DNA is TGTGCCAGCAGCCAGGGACAGGGGGCCTCCAACGAGCAGTACTTC.

The genes are TRBV6-5 and TRBJ2-7; 11 bases map to TRBD1. V dropped 5 bases and J dropped 3; count of bases not matched to a gene: 6. The CDR3 sequence is 15 residues long. The V gene's germline CDR1 is MNHEY and CDR2 SVGAGI. The CDR3 reads CASSSIGTGGYEQYF. CDR3 in DNA: TGTGCCAGCAGTAGTATCGGGACAGGGGGCTACGAGCAGTACTTC.

This clone was observed a single time. The gene calls are TRBV6-6 and TRBJ2-5, with D perhaps matching TRBD2 (6 bases). CDR1 and CDR2 from the germline V gene are MNHNY and SVGAGI (reference sequence). The V and J ends lost 2 bases and 2 bases respectively, with 9 bases between them. There are 14 residues in the CDR3. This CDR3 is CASSYPGGQETQYF. Written as DNA, the CDR3 is TGTGCCAGCAGTTACCCCGGGGGTCAAGAGACCCAGTACTTC.

The chain combines TRBV28 with TRBJ1-4; 9 nucleotides align to TRBD1. V was pared by 3 bases and J by 7 bases, with 9 bases of the junction left unmatched. The CDR3 extends over 16 amino acids. The germline V gene has CDR1 MDHEN and CDR2 SYDVKM. Here the CDR3 reads CASSFARTGAGEKLFF. Here the CDR3 DNA reads TGTGCCAGCAGTTTCGCCCGGACAGGGGCGGGTGAAAAACTGTTTTTT.

The chain is built from TRBV19 and TRBJ2-7; 7 bases match TRBD2. Germline V lookup: CDR1 LNHDA, CDR2 SQIVND (reference sequence). Trimming cost V 3 bases and J 4 bases; bases outside gene matches: 9. This CDR3 comprises 15 residues. In nucleotides, the CDR3 is TGTGCCAGTAGTATCGGGATGGCCGGGAGGTACGAGCAGTACTTC. It is translated as CASSIGMAGRYEQYF.

V gene TRBV18 combines with J gene TRBJ2-7; TRBD2 aligns across 8 bases. The germline CDR1 and CDR2 sequences are KGHSH and LQKENI. The CDR3 spans 14 residues. The junction had 6 bases not matched to a gene; V was cut back by 3 bases and J by 5 bases. CDR3 coding DNA: TGTGCCAGCTCACCGCGGGGGGCGGCGGACGAGCAGTACTTC. Its protein is CASSPRGAADEQYF.

A single count supports this clone. Additional DNA sequences in this sample encode the identical CDR3. The rearrangement joins TRBV19 to TRBJ1-1, with D maybe TRBD1 (5 bases). Germline CDR1 reads LNHDA; CDR2 reads SQIVND (reference sequence). The CDR3 contains 13 residues. Deletions cut 4 bases from V and 3 bases from J, with 9 bases between. Here the CDR3 reads CASSTTGDTEAFF. The CDR3 DNA sequence: TGTGCCAGTAGTACCACGGGGGACACTGAAGCTTTCTTT.

The chain has TRBV2 and TRBJ1-2, with 8 bases matching TRBD1. Germline assignment: CDR1 SNHLY and CDR2 FYNNEI. The CDR3 loop spans 13 amino acids. The ends lost 7 bases at V and 7 bases at J; junction bases unmatched: 8. The CDR3 DNA is TGTGCCAGCATCGGGGACAGGAGGAGTGGCTACACCTTC. Translation: CASIGDRRSGYTF.

About this clone: The sample holds other DNA sequences that translate to the same CDR3. For the CDR3, the DNA is TGTGCCAGCAGTTACGGAGGGACTTCCTACGAGCAGTACTTC. As protein: CASSYGGTSYEQYF. The rearrangement links TRBV6-5 to TRBJ2-7; weak D call: TRBD2 (6 bases). In germline, CDR1 is MNHEY, CDR2 SVGAGI. Between the trimmed V and J ends, which lost 2 bases and 1 base, there was a span of 9 bases. The CDR3 has 14 residues.

This clone was picked up a small number of times. The chain joins TRBV5-6 to TRBJ2-6; 8 bases fit TRBD1. J was trimmed by 0 bases and V by 1 base; bases with no gene match: 3. The CDR3 totals 17 residues. Germline V CDR1 and CDR2: SGHDT, YYEEEE. The CDR3 protein is CASSLTGGYSGANVLTF. The CDR3 bases are TGTGCCAGCAGCTTGACAGGGGGATACTCTGGGGCCAACGTCCTGACTTTC. Full variable domain (outside the CDR3, taken from reference TRBV5-6 and TRBJ2-6): DAGVTQSPTHLIKTRGQQVTLRCSPKSGHDTVSWYQQALGQGPQFIFQYYEEEERQRGNFPDRFSGHQFPNYSSELNVNALLLGDSALYLCASSLTGGYSGANVLTFGAGSRLTVL.

This clone appeared a few times. The gene calls are TRBV19 and TRBJ2-7; 15 bases are a match to TRBD2. The CDR3 length is 14 residues. Germline CDR1 LNHDA, CDR2 SQIVND (reference sequence). With V trimmed by 7 bases and J by 6 bases, 4 bases remained unmatched. The CDR3 here is CASTEGLAGGEQYF. The CDR3 DNA reads TGTGCCAGTACCGAGGGACTAGCGGGAGGCGAGCAGTACTTC.

The DNA of the CDR3 is TGTGCCAGCAGCTATCGACAAAGGCTGGGTGAAAAACTGTTTTTT. It is translated as CASSYRQRLGEKLFF. The chain has TRBV6-6 and TRBJ1-4; D remains unclear. The CDR3 is made up of 15 amino acids. Germline CDR1 reads MNHNY; CDR2 reads SVGAGI (reference sequence). Deletions cut 6 bases from V and 7 bases from J, with 18 bases between.

This chain links TRBV2 with TRBJ2-4; 7 bases agree with TRBD2. The junction had 11 bases not matched to a gene; V was cut back by 7 bases and J by 2 bases. This CDR3 spans 16 amino acids. Germline V gives CDR1 SNHLY, CDR2 FYNNEI. CDR3 nucleotides: TGTGCCAGCACCCTGGGAGGGGCGATAACCAAAAACATTCAGTACTTC. Its protein is CASTLGGAITKNIQYF.